This TCR beta chain came from a study of T-cell memory formation after mild COVID-19 (dated by TCRdb to 2020 to 2023). Regarding the research as a whole: Most TCR sequence clusters were specific to one of the two donors. The cohort was made up of two young adult volunteers, one female and one male, who were previously healthy. In a couple of donors, T-cell clones that expanded and contracted after mild COVID-19 were tracked by sequencing TCRalpha and TCRbeta repertoires over time.

Sequencing was performed on an Illumina NovaSeq 6000. TCRalpha and TCRbeta cDNA libraries were constructed by 5'RACE with constant-segment primers, with sample barcodes and unique molecular identifiers being introduced. Trizol reagent was used to extract RNA from every sample. Amplification of the libraries took two PCR steps, and the second step added a second sample barcode plus Illumina TruSeq adapters. Sequencing of libraries was performed on an Illumina NovaSeq with 2 x 150 bp paired-end reads. The source study handled its data this way. The reads were demultiplexed and collapsed into UMI-guided consensus sequences using migec v1.2.7. Using mixcr v2.1.11, the UMI consensuses were aligned to TRA and TRB V and J templates and assembled into clonotypes. A clonotype was counted as expanded or contracted only when both edgeR and NoisET called the clonotype significant, with the noise models trained on biological replicates. For edgeR calls, the thresholds were a false discovery rate-adjusted p below 0.01 and a log2 fold-change of 1. As an exploratory analysis of dynamics, max-normalized trajectories of the 1000 most abundant clonotypes were examined with PCA combined with hierarchical clustering. Separately sequenced CD4+ and CD8+ repertoires were used to assign a CD4 or CD8 phenotype to each responding clone. TCRdb reanalyzed the raw reads on its own, using fastp at Q25 for trimming and MiXCR for clone calling, and kept in-frame beta chains. Rows with one shared CDR3 protein collapse into an entry with the most common genes and DNA. The V and J calls and clone size are TCRdb's, not the authors'. The table for this sample lists about 57,000 distinct CDR3 sequences; 12% of them were counted only once. The ten largest clones take up under 30% of the sample.

This clonotype is medium-sized (0.01 to 0.1%). Its antigen remains undetermined. Base qualities are not provided; no much larger clone lies one nucleotide away. Study-wide conclusions, independent of this receptor: Contracting CD4+ clones appeared mostly in the CM and EM memory subsets, whereas CD8+ clones were enriched in EMRA. The study included only a couple of mild cases, and larger cohorts that include severe cases with pre-infection samples were judged to be necessary. Some responding clones were detected in pre-infection memory, suggesting pre-existing cross-reactive memory T cells joined the SARS-CoV-2 response. SARS-CoV-2 specificity was not confirmed for the second-wave clones peaking on day 37. Clones that contracted from day 15 to 85 showed balanced CD4/CD8 phenotypes, whereas a second wave of clones that expanded from day 15 to 37 leaned towards CD4+.

Ficoll-Paque density gradient centrifugation was used to isolate PBMCs. Specimen: PBMCs or a T cell subset sorted from them (not recorded which). The TCR comes from a man aged 18-30 years who had mild COVID-19 (a few samples of this study predate the infection). The sample titles of this study are shuffled in the database, so cell type and time point are left out; the donor was told from shared clones.

CDR3 protein: CASSWYRGSEAFF. The sequenced DNA: TGTGCCAGCAGCTGGTACAGGGGATCTGAAGCTTTCTTT. This receptor chain uses TRBV7-3 and TRBJ1-1, with 7 central nucleotides matching TRBD1. The junction shows trimming of 4 bases on V and 6 bases on J, and the gene matches do not reach 5 bases of it. Looking up the germline V gene yields CDR1 SGHTA and CDR2 FQGTGA. The CDR3 sequence holds 13 residues, the cysteine and phenylalanine included. Of all the DNA, just the CDR3 is kept, 39 bases in frame from base 1.